This T cell receptor beta chain was identified in a study of T cell repertoires in cytomegalovirus infection. Turning to the study itself: From public TCR beta signatures came an indication of both CMV infection and matching HLA type. Study observations and caveats: Carriers of CMV and the relevant HLA type were discriminated by public TCR beta frequency. Ex vivo responses were dominated by HLA-C-restricted CMV-specific TCR beta clonotypes.

In TCRdb, the reads were re-called with MiXCR into one record per CDR3 protein. The top ten clones hold 7% to 9% of a sample with about 680,000 distinct CDR3 sequences, 20% to 25% of them seen once. This clonotype turned up a few times. The antigen is unknown. This CDR3 contains 13 residues. Deletions cut 8 bases from V and 3 bases from J, with 13 bases between. The germline CDR1 and CDR2 sequences are MDHEN and SYDVKM. This chain links TRBV28 with TRBJ1-1; possible D gene TRBD1, 6 bases. This TCR was sampled from a human donor in good health (CMV status not recorded). Some clones in this sample may be carry-over from other donors' samples. The specimen sequenced was CD8+ T cells from PBMCs. This CDR3 is CASSIGQYTEAFF. CDR3 DNA: TGTGCCAGCTCCATCGGACAGTACACTGAAGCTTTCTTT.